This record covers a single T cell receptor beta chain. Antigen specificity is unknown. It was CD45RO-negative cells, positively selected for CCR7, that made up naive CD8 cells, with terminally differentiated effector memory CD45RA+ cells excluded. This record belongs to a study of shared clonotypes between healthy human individuals. Turning to the study itself: Samples came from a couple of female and a few male donors aged 18 to 49. Study-wide points: Researchers sampled blood only, noting tissue repertoires likely differ.

Every immunoSEQ plate was one replicate of a subset's evenly spread DNA. Only in-frame clones appear in the TCRdb table, and some are missing; sequencing was by immunoSEQ multiplex PCR. The table lists around 2,000,000 clones, around 93% of them singletons. The clonotype comes from a man aged 18 to 30 in good health. Some clones in this sample may be carry-over from other donors' samples. Sequencing was done on a sample of naive CD8+ T cells from PBMCs.

As DNA, the CDR3 is TGTGCCAGCAGCCCCACCTCGGGGGGACACGCATCCGGGGAGCTGTTTTTT. Its protein product is CASSPTSGGHASGELFF. The V call is TRBV27, the J call TRBJ2-2; D might be TRBD2 (7 bases). The CDR3 runs 17 residues. The V gene lost 6 bases and the J gene lost 6 bases, with 23 bases spanning the gap. Per the germline V gene, CDR1 is MNHEY and CDR2 is SMNVEV (reference sequence).